This T cell receptor (beta chain) was found in a study of cytomegalovirus exposure and HLA in healthy donors. Study results and limitations: Reports indicate that TCR beta sequences accurately predicted the HLA-A and HLA-B alleles of most subjects. In an earlier analysis, in some 500 donors, most V segments appeared productive either ~90% or ~30% of the time. For TCR beta chains, V- and J-gene trimming was later linked to a missense DCLRE1C variant. With DRB1 most and HLA-C fewest, TCR association rates differed between HLA loci in a later analysis.

The CDR3 loop spans 15 amino acids. The V end lost 0 bases, the J end lost 10 bases, and 18 bases lay between the germline ends. Looked up from germline, CDR1 is SGHTA and CDR2 is FQGNSA. The table lists this clone with a few counts. What it recognizes is unknown. Amplification used 60 Vbeta primers and 13 Jbeta primers. Clones were read by immunoSEQ multiplex PCR, and TCRdb kept only the in-frame ones, dropping some. The repertoire includes about 200,000 clones, 10% to 15% of them detected once, and 7.8% sits in the top ten. This TCR came from a man between 45 and 60 years old in good health and CMV-seropositive. The rearrangement joins TRBV7-2 to TRBJ1-1; possibly TRBD1 for D (5 bases). The specimen was PBMCs. CDR3 coding DNA: TGTGCCAGCAGCTTAGCCAGTTCGGTCAGGGCCACAGCTTTCTTT. It specifies CASSLASSVRATAFF.